One sample yielded the 20 T cell receptor beta chains listed below, sequenced in a study of shared clonotypes between healthy human individuals. TCRdb keeps only in-frame clones here, not all; method: immunoSEQ multiplex PCR. Among 2 million to 3 million clones listed, approximately 90% were seen once. The specimen sequenced was naive CD4+ T cells sorted from blood. Subset meaning: CD45RA+ positively selected. The receptors were gathered from a man aged 18 to 35 in good health.

This clone came up a few times. The rearrangement uses TRBV6-1 and TRBJ2-4; TRBD2 aligns across 8 bases. This CDR3 is 16 amino acids long. Per germline, CDR1 MNHNS and CDR2 SASEGT. The junction had 2 bases not matched to a gene; V was cut back by 1 base and J by 0 bases. The CDR3 protein is CASSEGGGRAKNIQYF. DNA for the CDR3: TGTGCCAGCAGTGAAGGCGGGGGGAGAGCCAAAAACATTCAGTACTTC.

The chain carries TRBV7-9 and TRBJ1-3, with a possible D match to TRBD1 (5 bases). V lost 5 bases to trimming and J lost 0 bases, with 20 bases between them. Per the germline V gene, CDR1 is SEHNR and CDR2 is FQNEAQ (reference sequence). The CDR3 has 18 residues. The CDR3 sequence is CASSPFFGDLSSGNTIYF. The CDR3 DNA reads TGTGCCAGCAGCCCCTTTTTCGGGGACTTAAGCTCTGGAAACACCATATATTTT. Looking up the rest from reference TRBV7-9 and TRBJ1-3 gives the full variable domain: DTGVSQNPRHKITKRGQNVTFRCDPISEHNRLYWYRQTLGQGPEFLTYFQNEAQLEKSRLLSDRFSAERPKGSFSTLEIQRTEQGDSAMYLCASSPFFGDLSSGNTIYFGEGSWLTVV.

This clone was observed a single time. The V gene is TRBV19, the J gene TRBJ1-4, with a possible D match to TRBD1 (5 bases). The ends were cut back, 5 bases at V and 8 bases at J, with 18 bases in the middle. Looked up from germline, CDR1 is LNHDA and CDR2 is SQIVND (reference sequence). The CDR3 has 15 amino acids. The CDR3 DNA is TGTGCCAGTAGTCTAGGGGAGGCCAGCATCGAAAAACTGTTTTTT. Its translation is CASSLGEASIEKLFF. Full variable domain (missing parts from reference TRBV19 and TRBJ1-4): DGGITQSPKYLFRKEGQNVTLSCEQNLNHDAMYWYRQDPGQGLRLIYYSQIVNDFQKGDIAEGYSVSREKKESFPLTVTSAQKNPTAFYLCASSLGEASIEKLFFGSGTQLSVL.

The chain employs TRBV7-8 and TRBJ2-2, with D perhaps TRBD2 (5 bases). The CDR3 runs to 18 residues. Trimming stripped 0 bases from V and 13 bases from J, with 27 bases between. Per the germline V gene, CDR1 is SGHVS and CDR2 is FQNEAQ. The CDR3 nucleotides are TGTGCCAGCAGCTTAGCGAGGGCGCAGATGCTCCCGGGTAGTTCGCTGTTTTTT. This translates into CASSLARAQMLPGSSLFF.

The V and J genes are TRBV27 and TRBJ2-5; TRBD2 agrees at 10 bases. The germline CDR1 and CDR2 sequences are MNHEY and SMNVEV (reference sequence). This CDR3 spans 14 amino acids. The ends lost 10 bases at V and 2 bases at J; junction bases unmatched: 7. CDR3: CAIPGLARQETQYF. CDR3 in DNA: TGTGCCATTCCGGGACTAGCGAGGCAAGAGACCCAGTACTTC.

The rearrangement joins TRBV6-5 to TRBJ2-7; D is uncertain. With 2 bases removed from V and 0 bases from J, the gap between germline ends came to 11 bases. Germline V gives CDR1 MNHEY, CDR2 SVGAGI. There are 15 residues in the CDR3. The CDR3 coding sequence is TGTGCCAGCAGTTACGTCGGATTAAACTCCTACGAGCAGTACTTC. It translates to CASSYVGLNSYEQYF.

This clone has only one observation. This sequence joins TRBV6-5 and TRBJ2-7; D is ambiguous. This CDR3 has 14 residues. The V end was cut by 0 bases, the J end by 6 bases, with 12 bases between. Germline V gene lookup returns CDR1 MNHEY and CDR2 SVGAGI. The CDR3 DNA reads TGTGCCAGCAGTTACTCTAGGACCAGGACCGAGCAGTACTTC. Amino acids: CASSYSRTRTEQYF.

V and J are TRBV7-2 and TRBJ2-1; 10 nucleotides agree with TRBD2. The germline V gene encodes CDR1 SGHTA and CDR2 FQGNSA. The V segment lost 0 bases and the J segment 7 bases; nucleotides outside the gene matches: 6. The CDR3 totals 16 residues. In DNA form, the CDR3 reads TGTGCCAGCAGCTTAGCCGCAGCGGGAGGGTTTAATGAGCAGTTCTTC. Its translation: CASSLAAAGGFNEQFF.

V is TRBV21-1 and J is TRBJ1-1; the table's D call, TRBD1, has no DNA check behind it. TRBV21-1 is a documented pseudogene. This CDR3 spans 15 amino acids. The CDR3 DNA reads as TGTGCCAGCAGCAACGGACAGGGGGGGAACACTGAAGCTTTCTTT. It yields the protein CASSNGQGGNTEAFF.

The J gene is TRBJ2-2, the V gene TRBV19, with TRBD1 matching 7 bases. Trimming removed 5 bases from V and 5 bases from J; junction bases left unmatched: 8. In germline, CDR1 is LNHDA, CDR2 SQIVND (reference sequence). The CDR3 has 15 amino acids. For the CDR3, the DNA is TGTGCCAGTAGTCCTGAGGGGGCAGGAACCGGGGAGCTGTTTTTT. Amino acid sequence: CASSPEGAGTGELFF.

This clone was seen a single time. The CDR3 is CASRRPGGSGYEQYF. Written as DNA, the CDR3 is TGTGCCAGCAGAAGACCAGGGGGCTCGGGCTACGAGCAGTACTTC. This rearrangement joins TRBV11-2 to TRBJ2-7, with TRBD1 matching over 8 bases. The junction had 10 bases not matched to a gene; V was cut back by 6 bases and J by 3 bases. CDR3 length: 15 residues. Looked up from germline, CDR1 is SGHAT and CDR2 is FQNNGV.

The gene calls are TRBV30 and TRBJ2-2; 15 bases line up with TRBD2. CDR1 and CDR2 from the germline V gene are GTSNPN and SVGIG (reference sequence). The junction had 13 bases not matched to a gene; V was cut back by 4 bases and J by 7 bases. The CDR3 is made up of 18 amino acids. The CDR3, as DNA: TGTGCCTGGACCCCCCCCGGACTAGCGGGAGGGCGGATCGGGGAGCTGTTTTTT. Translation gives CAWTPPGLAGGRIGELFF.

This rearrangement joins TRBV19 to TRBJ1-6; TRBD1 might be the D (6 bases). This CDR3 is built from 15 residues. With 3 bases removed from V and 5 bases from J, the gap between germline ends came to 11 bases. Per the germline V gene, CDR1 is LNHDA and CDR2 is SQIVND (reference sequence). The chain's CDR3 is CASSMGQGNNSPLHF. CDR3 nucleotide sequence: TGTGCCAGTAGTATGGGGCAGGGGAATAATTCACCCCTCCACTTT.

V is TRBV9 and J is TRBJ2-2; D might be TRBD1 or TRBD2, each matching 5 bases. This CDR3 has 15 amino acids. V was cut by 4 bases and J by 5 bases, with 15 bases left in between. Germline lookup yields CDR1 SGDLS and CDR2 YYNGEE. Here the CDR3 DNA reads TGTGCCAGCAGCCTGCAGGGTCGAGGGACCGGGGAGCTGTTTTTT. Protein sequence: CASSLQGRGTGELFF.

This clone was counted a few times. Other DNA sequences in the same sample also yield this CDR3. The chain employs TRBV7-9 and TRBJ1-4; no reliable D call. Germline V lookup: CDR1 SEHNR, CDR2 FQNEAQ (reference sequence). The V end was cut by 2 bases, the J end by 4 bases, with 5 bases between. The CDR3 is 13 residues long. The CDR3 loop is CASSLSGNEKLFF. CDR3 DNA: TGTGCCAGCAGCTTATCCGGTAATGAAAAACTGTTTTTT.

This clone was detected only once. The chain uses TRBV20-1 and TRBJ2-3; D is uncertain. This CDR3 contains 10 residues. V was clipped by 8 bases and J by 5 bases, with 8 bases between them. Germline CDR1 and CDR2: DFQATT and SNEGSKA (reference sequence). This chain's CDR3 is CSNLGDTQYF. In nucleotides, the CDR3 is TGCAGTAACCTAGGAGATACGCAGTATTTT.

CDR3 sequence: CASSLGGPILQPQHF. CDR3 nucleotides: TGCGCCAGCAGCTTGGGAGGACCGATTCTGCAGCCCCAGCATTTT. This sequence joins TRBV4-1 and TRBJ1-5; D not resolved. V was clipped by 5 bases and J by 7 bases, with 18 bases between them. Germline V gene data show CDR1 as MGHRA and CDR2 as YSYEKL. The CDR3 runs 15 residues.

Points on this clone: Other DNA sequences in the sample encode the same CDR3. The chain carries TRBV19 and TRBJ1-1, with D tentatively TRBD1 (5 bases). Germline CDR1 reads LNHDA; CDR2 reads SQIVND (reference sequence). Trimming pared 4 bases from V and 4 bases from J, leaving 10 bases between. This CDR3 comprises 13 residues. The CDR3 protein is CASSTRGGTEAFF. The CDR3 DNA reads as TGTGCCAGTAGTACCCGGGGGGGCACTGAAGCTTTCTTT.

The V gene is TRBV15, the J gene TRBJ2-1, with 8 bases aligning to TRBD2. This CDR3 is built from 15 residues. Germline assignment: CDR1 LNHNV and CDR2 YYDKDF (reference sequence). V shed 0 bases, J shed 3 bases, and the junction held 1 base outside the gene matches. The CDR3 here is CATSREAGVYNEQFF. The CDR3 DNA is TGTGCCACCAGCAGAGAAGCGGGGGTCTACAATGAGCAGTTCTTC.

This clone occurred a few times. The chain carries TRBV7-2 and TRBJ2-5, with D possibly matching TRBD2 (5 bases). The CDR3 totals 13 residues. Germline V CDR1 and CDR2: SGHTA, FQGNSA. V dropped 3 bases and J dropped 5 bases, with 10 bases sitting between them. The CDR3 here is CASSFEGWETQYF. Here the CDR3 DNA reads TGTGCCAGCAGCTTCGAGGGTTGGGAGACCCAGTACTTC.